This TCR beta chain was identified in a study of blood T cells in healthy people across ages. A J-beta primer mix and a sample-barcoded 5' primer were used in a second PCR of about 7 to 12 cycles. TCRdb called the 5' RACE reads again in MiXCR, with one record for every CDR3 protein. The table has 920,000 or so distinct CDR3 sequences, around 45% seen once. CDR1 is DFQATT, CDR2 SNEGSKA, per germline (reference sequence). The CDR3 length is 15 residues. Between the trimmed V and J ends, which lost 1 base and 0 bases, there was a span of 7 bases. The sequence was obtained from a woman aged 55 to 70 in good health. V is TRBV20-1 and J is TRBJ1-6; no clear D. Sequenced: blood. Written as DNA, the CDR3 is TGCAGTGCTAGAGTCCCTACCTCCTATAATTCACCCCTCCACTTT. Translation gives CSARVPTSYNSPLHF.